This T cell receptor (beta chain) was recorded in a study of T cell repertoires in cytomegalovirus infection. Study-level findings and limits: What dominated the ex vivo response were HLA-C-restricted CMV-specific TCR beta clonotypes. Cumulative frequency of public TCR beta families picked out carriers of CMV plus the relevant HLA.

There are a few counts of this clonotype. Its target is not known. TCRdb independently ran MiXCR on the reads; one entry per CDR3 protein. The sample includes nearly 650,000 distinct CDR3 sequences, less than 25% of them seen just once. This CDR3 region has 14 residues. Germline V gene lookup returns CDR1 WSHSY and CDR2 SAAADI. Trimming pared 2 bases from V and 3 bases from J, leaving 7 bases between. The receptor's source is a human donor in good health (CMV status not recorded). Some clones in this sample may be carry-over from other donors' samples. The sample comprised CD8+ T cells from PBMCs. The rearrangement links TRBV10-2 to TRBJ2-2, with D possibly TRBD2 on 6 matching bases. This CDR3 is CASSEPGDTGELFF. In nucleotides, the CDR3 is TGCGCCAGCAGTGAGCCGGGGGACACCGGGGAGCTGTTTTTT.